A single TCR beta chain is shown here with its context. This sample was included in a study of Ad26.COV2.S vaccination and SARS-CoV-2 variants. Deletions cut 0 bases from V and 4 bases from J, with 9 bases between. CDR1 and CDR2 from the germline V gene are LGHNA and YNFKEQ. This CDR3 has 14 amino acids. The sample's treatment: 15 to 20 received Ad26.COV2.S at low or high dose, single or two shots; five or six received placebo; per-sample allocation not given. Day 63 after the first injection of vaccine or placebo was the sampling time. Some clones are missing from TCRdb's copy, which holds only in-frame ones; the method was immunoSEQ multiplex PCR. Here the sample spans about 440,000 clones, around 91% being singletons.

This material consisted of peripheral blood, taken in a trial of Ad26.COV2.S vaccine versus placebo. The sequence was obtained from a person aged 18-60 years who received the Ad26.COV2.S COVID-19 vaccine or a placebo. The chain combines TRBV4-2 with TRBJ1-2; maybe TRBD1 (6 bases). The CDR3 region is CASSQEGGTYGYTF. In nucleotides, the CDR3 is TGTGCCAGCAGCCAAGAAGGGGGAACCTATGGCTACACCTTC.